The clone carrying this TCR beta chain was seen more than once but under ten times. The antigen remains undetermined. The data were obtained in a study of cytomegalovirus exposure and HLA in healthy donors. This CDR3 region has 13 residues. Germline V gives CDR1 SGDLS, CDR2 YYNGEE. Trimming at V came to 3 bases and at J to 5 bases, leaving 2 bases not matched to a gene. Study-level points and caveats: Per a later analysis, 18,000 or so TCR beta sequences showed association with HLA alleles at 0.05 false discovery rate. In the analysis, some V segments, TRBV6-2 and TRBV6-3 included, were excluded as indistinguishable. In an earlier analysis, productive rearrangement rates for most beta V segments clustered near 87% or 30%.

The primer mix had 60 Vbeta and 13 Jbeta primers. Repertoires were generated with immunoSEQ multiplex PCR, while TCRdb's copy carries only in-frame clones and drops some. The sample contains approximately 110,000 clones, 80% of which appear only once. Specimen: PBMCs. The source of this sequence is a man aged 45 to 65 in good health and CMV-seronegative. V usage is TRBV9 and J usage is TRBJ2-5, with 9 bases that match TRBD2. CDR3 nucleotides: TGTGCCAGCAGCGGAGCGGGAGGCGAGACCCAGTACTTC. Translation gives CASSGAGGETQYF.